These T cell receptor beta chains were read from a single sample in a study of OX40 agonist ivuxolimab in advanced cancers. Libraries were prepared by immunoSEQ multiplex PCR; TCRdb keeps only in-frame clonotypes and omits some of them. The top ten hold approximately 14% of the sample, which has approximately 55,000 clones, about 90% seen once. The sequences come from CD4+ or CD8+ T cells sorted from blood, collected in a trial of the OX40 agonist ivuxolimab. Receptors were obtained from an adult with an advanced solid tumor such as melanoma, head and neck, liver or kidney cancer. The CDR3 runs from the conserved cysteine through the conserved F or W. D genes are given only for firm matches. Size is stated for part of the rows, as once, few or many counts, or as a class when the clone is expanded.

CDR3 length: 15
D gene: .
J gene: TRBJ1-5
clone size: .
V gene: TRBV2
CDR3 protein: CASNIQGVRNQPQHF
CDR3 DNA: TGTGCCAGCAACATCCAGGGAGTACGGAATCAGCCCCAGCATTTT

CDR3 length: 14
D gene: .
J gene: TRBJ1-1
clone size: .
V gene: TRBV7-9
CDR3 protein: CASSARQGGTEAFF
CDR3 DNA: TGTGCCAGCAGCGCCAGGCAAGGGGGCACTGAAGCTTTCTTT

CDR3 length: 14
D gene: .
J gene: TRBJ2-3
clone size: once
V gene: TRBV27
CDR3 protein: CASGASGSTDTQYF
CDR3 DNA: TGTGCCAGTGGAGCGTCGGGGAGCACAGATACGCAGTATTTT

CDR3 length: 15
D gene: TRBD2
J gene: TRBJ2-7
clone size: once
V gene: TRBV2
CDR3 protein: CASSVTSGSLYEQYF
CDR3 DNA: TGTGCCAGCAGCGTAACTAGCGGGAGTTTATACGAGCAGTACTTC

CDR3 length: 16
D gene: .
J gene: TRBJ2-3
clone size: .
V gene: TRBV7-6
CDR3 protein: CASSTWDTRVSDTQYF
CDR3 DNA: TGTGCCAGCAGCACCTGGGACACACGGGTCTCAGATACGCAGTATTTT

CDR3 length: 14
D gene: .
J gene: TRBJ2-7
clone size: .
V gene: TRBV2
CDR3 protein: CASPREAWSYEQYF
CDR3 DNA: TGTGCCAGCCCTCGAGAAGCTTGGTCCTACGAGCAGTACTTC

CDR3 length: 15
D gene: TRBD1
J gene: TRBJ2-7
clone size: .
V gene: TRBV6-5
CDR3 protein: CASSSDRGPTYEQYF
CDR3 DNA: TGTGCCAGCAGCTCGGACAGGGGCCCAACCTACGAGCAGTACTTC

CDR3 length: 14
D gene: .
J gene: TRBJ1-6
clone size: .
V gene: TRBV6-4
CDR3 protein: CASSMGRRNSPLHF
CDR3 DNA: TGTGCCAGCAGCATGGGCCGGCGTAATTCACCCCTCCACTTT

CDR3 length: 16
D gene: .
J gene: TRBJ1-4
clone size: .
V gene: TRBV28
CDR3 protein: CASSSPGGRTNEKLFF
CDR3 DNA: TGTGCCAGCAGTTCCCCGGGGGGGCGAACTAATGAAAAACTGTTTTTT

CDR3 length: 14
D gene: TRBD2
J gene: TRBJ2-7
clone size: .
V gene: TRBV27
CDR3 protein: CASRGLGGFHEQYF
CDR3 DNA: TGTGCCAGCAGGGGCCTGGGGGGGTTCCACGAGCAGTACTTC

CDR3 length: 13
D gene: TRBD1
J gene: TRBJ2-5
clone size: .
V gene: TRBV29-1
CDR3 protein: CSVEGGTGGRQYF
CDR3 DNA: TGCAGCGTTGAAGGGGGGACAGGGGGACGACAGTACTTC

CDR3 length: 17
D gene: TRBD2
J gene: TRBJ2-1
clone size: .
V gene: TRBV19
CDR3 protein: CASKPGLAASSYNEQFF
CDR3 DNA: TGTGCCAGTAAGCCGGGACTAGCGGCTAGCTCCTACAATGAGCAGTTCTTC

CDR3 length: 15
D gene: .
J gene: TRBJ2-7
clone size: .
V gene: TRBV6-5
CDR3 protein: CASTQAGDGGREQYF
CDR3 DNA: TGTGCCAGCACCCAGGCCGGGGACGGGGGACGCGAGCAGTACTTC

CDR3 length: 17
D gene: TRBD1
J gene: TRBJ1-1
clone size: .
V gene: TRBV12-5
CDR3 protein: CASGLYQGQLFNTEAFF
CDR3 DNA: TGTGCTAGTGGTTTGTACCAGGGACAGCTCTTTAACACTGAAGCTTTCTTT

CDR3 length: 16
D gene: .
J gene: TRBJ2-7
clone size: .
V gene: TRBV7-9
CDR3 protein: CASSLGGSRSSYEQYF
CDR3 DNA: TGTGCCAGCAGCTTAGGTGGCAGCCGGAGCTCCTACGAGCAGTACTTC

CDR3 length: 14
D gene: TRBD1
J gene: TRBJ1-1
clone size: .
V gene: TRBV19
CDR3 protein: CASSRDRDNTEAFF
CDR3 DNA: TGTGCCAGTAGCCGGGACAGGGACAACACTGAAGCTTTCTTT

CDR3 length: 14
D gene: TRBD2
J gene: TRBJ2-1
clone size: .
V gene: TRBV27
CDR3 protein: CASSSKAGGFPRFF
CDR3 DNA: TGTGCCAGCAGTTCCAAGGCCGGGGGGTTTCCGCGGTTCTTC

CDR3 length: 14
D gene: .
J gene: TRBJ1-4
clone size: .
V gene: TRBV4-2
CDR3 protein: CASSPSATNEKLFF
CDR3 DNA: TGTGCCAGCAGCCCGAGTGCAACTAATGAAAAACTGTTTTTT

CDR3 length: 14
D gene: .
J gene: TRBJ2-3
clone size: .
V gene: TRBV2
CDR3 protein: CASSVGGSTDTQYF
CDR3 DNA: TGTGCCAGCAGTGTTGGGGGTAGCACAGATACGCAGTATTTT

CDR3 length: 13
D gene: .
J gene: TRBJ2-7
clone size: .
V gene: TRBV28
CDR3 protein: CASTRDPRGEKYF
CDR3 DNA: TGTGCCAGCACCCGGGACCCCAGAGGGGAAAAGTACTTC

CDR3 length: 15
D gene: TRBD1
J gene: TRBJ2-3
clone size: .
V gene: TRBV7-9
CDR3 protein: CASSSWDSALDTQYF
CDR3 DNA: TGTGCCAGCAGCTCCTGGGACAGCGCTTTGGATACGCAGTATTTT

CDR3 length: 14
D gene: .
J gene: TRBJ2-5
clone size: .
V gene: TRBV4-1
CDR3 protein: CASSLPWGFKTQYF
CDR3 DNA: TGCGCCAGCAGCCTACCATGGGGGTTCAAGACCCAGTACTTC

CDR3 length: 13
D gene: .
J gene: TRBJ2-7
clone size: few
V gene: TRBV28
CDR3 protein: CAGARGHEQEQYF
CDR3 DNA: TGTGCCGGAGCTAGAGGCCACGAGCAAGAGCAGTACTTC

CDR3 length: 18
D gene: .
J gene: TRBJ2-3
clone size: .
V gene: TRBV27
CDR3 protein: CASSLASGGRSSTDTQYF
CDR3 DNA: TGTGCCAGCAGTTTAGCCTCTGGCGGCAGGAGTAGCACAGATACGCAGTATTTT

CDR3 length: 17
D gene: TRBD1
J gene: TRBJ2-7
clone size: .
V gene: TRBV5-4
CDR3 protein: CASSLLGQGQAPYEQYF
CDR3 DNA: TGTGCCAGCAGCCTGTTAGGACAGGGACAGGCTCCCTACGAGCAGTACTTC

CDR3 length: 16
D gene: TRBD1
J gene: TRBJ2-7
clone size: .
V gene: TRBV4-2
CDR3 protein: CASSQFTGDAPYEQYF
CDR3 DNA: TGTGCCAGCAGCCAATTTACAGGGGACGCCCCCTACGAGCAGTACTTC

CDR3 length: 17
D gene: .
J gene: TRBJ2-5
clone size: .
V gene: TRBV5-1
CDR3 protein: CASRLEVLAGMGETQYF
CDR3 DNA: TGCGCCAGCAGGCTTGAGGTCCTGGCAGGGATGGGGGAGACCCAGTACTTC

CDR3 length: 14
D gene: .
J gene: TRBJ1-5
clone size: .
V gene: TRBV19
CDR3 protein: CASSMWGSNQPQHF
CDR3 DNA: TGTGCCAGTAGTATGTGGGGTAGCAATCAGCCCCAGCATTTT

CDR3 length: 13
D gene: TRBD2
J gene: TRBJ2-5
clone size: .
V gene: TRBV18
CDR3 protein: CASSSGRSETQYF
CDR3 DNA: TGTGCCAGCTCAAGCGGGAGATCTGAGACCCAGTACTTC

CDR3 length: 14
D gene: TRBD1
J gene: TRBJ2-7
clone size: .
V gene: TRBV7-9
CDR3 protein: CASSSGTGGLVQYF
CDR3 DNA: TGTGCCAGCAGCTCCGGGACAGGGGGACTAGTGCAGTACTTC

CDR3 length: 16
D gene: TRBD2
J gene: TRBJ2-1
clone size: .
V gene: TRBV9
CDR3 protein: CASSVEGLAVYNEQFF
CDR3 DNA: TGTGCCAGCAGCGTAGAGGGACTAGCGGTATACAATGAGCAGTTCTTC

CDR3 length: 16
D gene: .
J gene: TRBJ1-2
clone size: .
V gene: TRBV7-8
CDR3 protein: CASSLSTGTGNYGYTF
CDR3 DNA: TGTGCCAGCAGCCTATCAACCGGGACGGGGAACTATGGCTACACCTTC

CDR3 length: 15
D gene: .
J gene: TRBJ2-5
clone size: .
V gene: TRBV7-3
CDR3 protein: CASSLESGGAETQYF
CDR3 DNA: TGTGCCAGCAGCTTAGAGTCAGGCGGAGCAGAGACCCAGTACTTC

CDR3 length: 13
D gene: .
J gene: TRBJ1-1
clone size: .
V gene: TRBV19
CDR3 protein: CASRGPSNTEAFF
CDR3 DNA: TGTGCCAGTAGAGGGCCTTCGAACACTGAAGCTTTCTTT

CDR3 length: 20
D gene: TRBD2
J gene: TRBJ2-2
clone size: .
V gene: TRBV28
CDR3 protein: CASSQIAGTSGTPNTGELFF
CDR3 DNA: TGTGCCAGCAGCCAGATCGCAGGGACTAGCGGGACTCCGAACACCGGGGAGCTGTTTTTT

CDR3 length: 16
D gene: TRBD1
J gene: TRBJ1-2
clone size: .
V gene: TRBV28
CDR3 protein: CASSLPTSTGAGGYTF
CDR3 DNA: TGTGCCAGCAGTTTGCCGACTTCAACAGGGGCGGGCGGCTACACCTTC

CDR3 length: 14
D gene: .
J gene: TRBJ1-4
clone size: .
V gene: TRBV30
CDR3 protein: CAWSVMGGNEKLFF
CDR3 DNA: TGTGCCTGGAGTGTAATGGGAGGGAATGAAAAACTGTTTTTT

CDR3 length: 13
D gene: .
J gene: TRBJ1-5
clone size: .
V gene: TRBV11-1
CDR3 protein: CASSLTGDQPQHF
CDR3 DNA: TGTGCCAGCAGCTTGACGGGAGATCAGCCCCAGCATTTT

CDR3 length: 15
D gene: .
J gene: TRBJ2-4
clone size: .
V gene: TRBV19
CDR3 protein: CASSHTKGAKNIQYF
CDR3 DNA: TGTGCCAGTAGCCACACGAAAGGGGCCAAAAACATTCAGTACTTC